This T cell receptor beta chain was identified in a study of STAT5B mutations in CD4+ large granular lymphocyte leukemia. Points from the study as a whole: TRBV06-family usage was enriched in top patient clones (8/27) versus controls (2/35). No patients shared main leukemic clonotypes, though about 25% appeared at low frequency elsewhere.

Concerning this clone itself: Antigen: not known.

Per germline, CDR1 SGHAT and CDR2 FQDESV (reference sequence). The CDR3 totals 15 residues. Trimming cost V 3 bases and J 10 bases, with 19 bases left between them. Original analysis: Productive clonotypes were detectable down to 2.59 x 10-5 frequency. Some clones are missing from TCRdb's copy, which holds only in-frame ones; the method was immunoSEQ multiplex PCR. Clonal size and the V and J genes are those of that table, whereas D and trimming came from the DNA. The sample consists of tens of thousands of clones, around 81% of them appearing once. The rearrangement links TRBV11-1 to TRBJ2-1; D is possibly TRBD1 (6 bases). This TCR was sampled from a human donor in good health. Specimen: CD4+ T cells from blood buffy coats. This CDR3 is CASSLLLFSGTEQFF. The CDR3 region has the DNA TGTGCCAGCAGCTTGTTATTATTTAGTGGGACAGAGCAGTTCTTC.